A selection of T cell receptor beta chains follows, all from one sample in a study of shared clonotypes between healthy human individuals. Profiled with immunoSEQ multiplex PCR; TCRdb holds only in-frame clones, not every one. In the table there are around 510,000 clones, roughly 95% of which are singletons. Material for sequencing was naive CD4+ T cells sorted from blood. The receptor source for this set is a woman in her twenties or thirties in good health. The CDR3 runs from the conserved cysteine through the conserved F or W. Fields, in order: CDR3 length, J gene, V gene, CDR3 protein.

length: 13
J: TRBJ1-1
V: TRBV30
CDR3: CACLNRGRTEAFF

length: 16
J: TRBJ1-1
V: TRBV6-1
CDR3: CASSEALPRANTEAFF

length: 15
J: TRBJ1-4
V: TRBV6-1
CDR3: CASSEPGRGNEKLFF

length: 15
J: TRBJ2-2
V: TRBV21-1
CDR3: CASSKGGRATGELFF

length: 17
J: TRBJ2-7
V: TRBV18
CDR3: CASSLQEGRGTTYEQYF

length: 15
J: TRBJ2-1
V: TRBV28
CDR3: CASSLAGGSYNEQFF

length: 16
J: TRBJ2-7
V: TRBV7-2
CDR3: CASSLRGLGISYEQYF

length: 16
J: TRBJ1-2
V: TRBV6-6
CDR3: CASSYVRGGTNYGYTF

length: 17
J: TRBJ1-1
V: TRBV19
CDR3: CASSISPHRESVTEAFF

length: 10
J: TRBJ1-4
V: TRBV6-1
CDR3: CATGGEKLFF

length: 14
J: TRBJ2-7
V: TRBV18
CDR3: CASSRDSSSYEQYF

length: 15
J: TRBJ2-7
V: TRBV5-4
CDR3: CASSLADRPMDEQYF

length: 14
J: TRBJ2-1
V: TRBV28
CDR3: CASSLAGGFNEQFF

length: 16
J: TRBJ1-2
V: TRBV5-6
CDR3: CASSLYANQPNYGYTF

length: 15
J: TRBJ1-3
V: TRBV19
CDR3: CASSTGTGSGNTIYF

length: 15
J: TRBJ2-5
V: TRBV29-1
CDR3: CSALTTTGTQETQYF

length: 16
J: TRBJ2-4
V: TRBV4-1
CDR3: CASSHLSATAKNIQYF

length: 12
J: TRBJ1-2
V: TRBV27
CDR3: CASSTGNYGYTF

length: 13
J: TRBJ1-1
V: TRBV5-1
CDR3: CASSMDANTEAFF

length: 14
J: TRBJ2-4
V: TRBV10-3
CDR3: CAISESLAKNIQYF

length: 15
J: TRBJ1-2
V: TRBV28
CDR3: CASSFGTPSWYGYTF

length: 16
J: TRBJ2-7
V: TRBV5-8
CDR3: CASSLATVGAGYEQYF

length: 16
J: TRBJ2-1
V: TRBV5-1
CDR3: CASSWGLAGGGNEQFF

length: 16
J: TRBJ2-2
V: TRBV5-1
CDR3: CASSSAGGLNTGELFF

length: 14
J: TRBJ2-3
V: TRBV7-9
CDR3: CASSLGLSTDTQYF

length: 10
J: TRBJ2-1
V: TRBV20-1
CDR3: CSARHNEQFF

length: 14
J: TRBJ1-1
V: TRBV19
CDR3: CASSIILGRTEAFF

length: 13
J: TRBJ1-3
V: TRBV7-3
CDR3: CASSFGSGNTIYF

length: 11
J: TRBJ2-5
V: TRBV5-1
CDR3: CASSLKETQYF

length: 16
J: TRBJ2-2
V: TRBV15
CDR3: CATSREGQANTGELFF

length: 15
J: TRBJ2-3
V: TRBV29-1
CDR3: CSVERAGGGTDTQYF

length: 15
J: TRBJ1-2
V: TRBV27
CDR3: CASSSTGVLDYGYTF

length: 15
J: TRBJ2-1
V: TRBV7-3
CDR3: CASSGGRMRYNEQFF

length: 15
J: TRBJ2-1
V: TRBV18
CDR3: CASSPEHLGLNEQFF

length: 13
J: TRBJ2-2
V: TRBV28
CDR3: CASSPTSIGELFF

length: 15
J: TRBJ1-5
V: TRBV7-9
CDR3: CASSSTRGGNQPQHF

length: 16
J: TRBJ2-1
V: TRBV7-8
CDR3: CASSLQVVGLGNEQFF

length: 17
J: TRBJ2-1
V: TRBV4-2
CDR3: CASSQDLGLADYNEQFF

length: 17
J: TRBJ1-6
V: TRBV4-1
CDR3: CASSQLHWESYNSPLHF

length: 16
J: TRBJ2-3
V: TRBV27
CDR3: CASTKKRGREPDTQYF

length: 12
J: TRBJ1-1
V: TRBV12-5
CDR3: CASGLVGGEAFF